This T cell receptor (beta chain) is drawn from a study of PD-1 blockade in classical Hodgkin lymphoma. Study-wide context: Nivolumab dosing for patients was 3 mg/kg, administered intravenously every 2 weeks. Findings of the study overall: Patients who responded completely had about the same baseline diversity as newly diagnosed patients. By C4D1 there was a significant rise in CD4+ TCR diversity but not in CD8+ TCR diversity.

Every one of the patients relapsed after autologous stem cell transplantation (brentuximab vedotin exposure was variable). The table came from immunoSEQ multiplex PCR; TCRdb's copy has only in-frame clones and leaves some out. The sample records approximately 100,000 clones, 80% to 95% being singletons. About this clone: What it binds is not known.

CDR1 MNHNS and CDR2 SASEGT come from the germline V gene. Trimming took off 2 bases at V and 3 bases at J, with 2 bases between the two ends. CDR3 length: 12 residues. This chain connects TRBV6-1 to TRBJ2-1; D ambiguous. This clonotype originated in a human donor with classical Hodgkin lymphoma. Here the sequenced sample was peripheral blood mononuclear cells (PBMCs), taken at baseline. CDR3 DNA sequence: TGTGCCAGCAGTGAACTCTACAATGAGCAGTTCTTC. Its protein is CASSELYNEQFF.